The 14 T cell receptor beta chains presented below share a single source sample, sequenced in a study of CD4 and CD8 cells across lung adenocarcinoma regions. TCRdb re-called the PCR reads with MiXCR, one entry per CDR3 protein. The table records about 12,000 distinct CDR3 sequences, approximately 48% of them present only once. Sequences were obtained from CD8+ T cells from the margin of a lung tumor. These receptors all come from a male donor with lung adenocarcinoma. The CD4 and CD8 labels of this study may be unreliable.

The rearrangement joins TRBV28 to TRBJ2-7, with 13 bases identical to TRBD2. The end of the DNA aligns better with TRBJ2-1, so the J call may be wrong. This CDR3 comprises 16 residues. Germline V gene lookup returns CDR1 MDHEN and CDR2 SYDVKM. The CDR3 spells CASSILAGGPNNEQFF. CDR3 nucleotide sequence: TGTGCCAGCAGCATACTAGCGGGAGGGCCTAACAATGAGCAGTTCTTC.

This clonotype was detected only once. A read error may produce the germline difference seen at one junction end. This chain joins TRBV6-1 and TRBJ2-1; TRBD2 matches 11 bases. Germline assignment: CDR1 MNHNS and CDR2 SASEGT. This CDR3 spans 16 amino acids. DNA of the CDR3: TGTGCCAGCAGCCGGACTAGCGGGTACTCCTACGAGGAGCAGTTTTTC. This translates into CASSRTSGYSYEEQFF.

Concerning this clonotype itself: Relative to the germline gene, one junction end is altered; a read error may explain this. The chain links TRBV6-1 to TRBJ2-5, with D possibly matching TRBD1 (7 bases). CDR1 is MNHNS and CDR2 is SASEGT in the germline V gene. The length of the CDR3 is 17 residues. The DNA of the CDR3 is TGTGCCAGCAGTGCGAAGTCAGGGGGGCGTGACCAAGATACCCAGTACTTC. It translates to CASSAKSGGRDQDTQYF.

The V gene is TRBV27, the J gene TRBJ2-5; a weak D match, TRBD2 (8 bases). The CDR3 is 17 residues long. The V end was cut by 5 bases, the J end by 4 bases, with 23 bases between. The germline CDR1 and CDR2 sequences are MNHEY and SMNVEV (reference sequence). The CDR3 loop is CASSAGLGGRGTETQYF. The CDR3 DNA reads as TGTGCCAGCAGTGCGGGACTAGGGGGCCGGGGCACAGAGACCCAGTACTTC.

This clonotype appeared a few times. The chain combines TRBV27 with TRBJ2-7; 7 nucleotides align to TRBD1. Germline V gene sequence: CDR1 MNHEY, CDR2 SMNVEV (reference sequence). The ends lost 4 bases at V and 2 bases at J; junction bases unmatched: 11. This CDR3 spans 16 amino acids. The CDR3 sequence is CASSSTHRGSPYEQYF. The CDR3 bases are TGTGCCAGCAGTTCAACCCACAGGGGATCCCCCTACGAGCAGTACTTC.

The rearrangement joins TRBV6-5 to TRBJ2-5, with no clear D. TRBJ2-7 matches the DNA end more closely, so the J call is doubtful. The CDR3 covers 13 residues. Germline loops: CDR1 MNHEY, CDR2 SVGAGI. Written as DNA, the CDR3 is TGTGCCAGCAGTTACAGGCCAACCTACGAGCAGTACTTC. It translates to CASSYRPTYEQYF.

This clonotype was counted ten times or more. The V gene is TRBV14, the J gene TRBJ2-7, with unresolved D. The CDR3 length is 11 residues. V was pared by 3 bases and J by 4 bases, with 4 bases between. CDR1 is SGHDN, CDR2 FVKESK, per germline. The DNA for the CDR3 is TGTGCCAGCAGCCATGGATACGAGCAGTACTTC. This codes for CASSHGYEQYF.

The chain recombines TRBV6-1 with TRBJ2-6; 9 bases agree with TRBD2. The CDR3 length is 17 residues. In germline, CDR1 is MNHNS, CDR2 SASEGT. Trimming removed 8 bases from V and 11 bases from J; junction bases left unmatched: 19. This CDR3 reads CASAGGGVRPCAYVLTF. DNA of the CDR3: TGTGCCAGCGCCGGCGGGGGGGTTCGTCCGTGCGCCTACGTCCTGACTTTC.

Sample share makes this clonotype large. The CDR3 here is CASSSWIAGAQETQYF. The CDR3 nucleotides are TGTGCCAGCAGTTCCTGGATAGCGGGAGCCCAAGAGACCCAGTACTTC. The V call is TRBV6-5, the J call TRBJ2-5, with TRBD2 identical over 9 bases. The germline V gene encodes CDR1 MNHEY and CDR2 SVGAGI. The CDR3 spans 16 residues. V trimming: 4 bases; J trimming: 1 base; junction bases outside the gene matches: 7.

V usage is TRBV6-2 or TRBV6-3 and J usage is TRBJ2-1, with D perhaps matching TRBD1 or TRBD2 (5 bases each). The DNA end favors TRBJ2-7, so the J call may be wrong. The CDR3 is made up of 14 amino acids. From germline, CDR1 is MNHEY and CDR2 SVGEGT. CDR3 bases: TGTGCCAGCGTAAATTCCGGGACCTCCTACGAGCAGTACTTC. As protein: CASVNSGTSYEQYF.

The CDR3 coding sequence is TGTGCCAGCAGTTACCCACTGGCGGAACGAGGTGAAGACACGCAGTATTTT. Translating it yields CASSYPLAERGEDTQYF. The chain combines TRBV6-8 with TRBJ2-4; D call uncertain. Near its end, the DNA agrees better with TRBJ2-3, so the J call may be wrong. This CDR3 contains 17 residues. The germline gives CDR1 MNHGY, CDR2 SAAAGT.

By share, this clonotype ranks as large (0.1 to 1%). The chain is built from TRBV6-1 and TRBJ1-2; 8 bases are shared with TRBD1. The CDR3 is 17 amino acids. Germline V gene data show CDR1 as MNHNS and CDR2 as SASEGT. Trimming took 0 bases from V and 3 from J; bases not matched to a gene: 9. The DNA of the CDR3 is TGTGCCAGCAGTGAAGCGCCGCAGGGGGCTTCTGACTATGGCTACACCTTC. Translating gives CASSEAPQGASDYGYTF.

In its sample, this clonotype was seen many times. The rearrangement uses TRBV7-2 and TRBJ2-1; a possible D gene is TRBD2 (6 bases). Trimming shortened V by 1 base and J by 13 bases, and 17 bases separated the two germline ends. The CDR3 is 14 residues long. The germline gives CDR1 SGHTA, CDR2 FQGNSA. This chain's CDR3 is CASSLVAGQETQFF. The DNA of the CDR3 is TGTGCCAGCAGCTTAGTGGCGGGGCAAGAGACCCAGTTCTTC.

The chain carries TRBV20-1 and TRBJ2-5; the match to TRBD1 covers 10 bases. J was trimmed by 5 bases and V by 6 bases; bases with no gene match: 9. Looked up from germline, CDR1 is DFQATT and CDR2 is SNEGSKA (reference sequence). The CDR3 is 14 residues long. The CDR3 loop reads CSAPRQGAVETQYF. Written as DNA, the CDR3 is TGCAGTGCGCCACGACAGGGGGCGGTTGAGACCCAGTACTTC.